Listed below are T cell receptor beta chains from one sample, sequenced in a study of response to subunit inactivated influenza vaccine. TCRdb redid the calling of the RT-PCR reads with MiXCR, one entry per CDR3 protein. The data contain almost 600,000 distinct CDR3 sequences, approximately 14% of them singletons. This specimen consisted of PBMCs from blood, obtained roughly 12 days after vaccination. These receptors originate from a man aged 50-59 years who received an inactivated influenza vaccine. Each CDR3 is given with its conserved first and last residue. Fields, in order: clone size, J gene, V gene, D gene, CDR3 DNA, CDR3 protein. The D gene is left open where the match is weak. Clone size is shown for a subset of rows, as once, few, many or a class of expanded clone.

few TRBJ2-7 TRBV10-3 TRBD1 TGTGCCATCATGACGGGACAGGCCTACGAGCAGTACTTC CAIMTGQAYEQYF
many TRBJ2-1 TRBV20-1 - TGCAGTGCCCCCCGCGACTATTACAATGAGCAGTTCTTC CSAPRDYYNEQFF
few TRBJ2-1 TRBV5-1 - TGCGCCAGCAGCTTGGCCGGGACTGAAAAGTTCTTC CASSLAGTEKFF
few TRBJ2-7 TRBV20-1 - TGCAGTGCTAGTATCGGGTCTTCCTACGAGCAGTACTTC CSASIGSSYEQYF
few TRBJ2-1 TRBV20-1 TRBD1 TGCAGTGAACAAGGACAGGGAAACTCCTACAATGAGCAGTTCTTC CSEQGQGNSYNEQFF
many TRBJ2-3 TRBV11-2 TRBD2 TGTGCCAGCAGCTTAGGGTTAATGGGGAGGGCAGATACGCAGTATTTT CASSLGLMGRADTQYF
- TRBJ1-1 TRBV20-1 - TGCAGTGCTAGTCAGGATTCCTTGACTGAAGCTTTCTTT CSASQDSLTEAFF
- TRBJ1-1 TRBV6-2/TRBV6-3 - TGTGCCAGCAGACCCGACACGTCTGAAGCTTTCTTT CASRPDTSEAFF
- TRBJ2-7 TRBV23-1 TRBD2 TGCGCCAGCAACAAGCGGGACCTGAACCCGTTCCAGTACTTC CASNKRDLNPFQYF
few TRBJ2-2 TRBV5-5 - TGTGCCAGCAGCTGGCGGACAGACACCGGGGAGCTGTTTTTT CASSWRTDTGELFF
- TRBJ2-1 TRBV7-2 TRBD2 TGTGCCAGCAGCCGGACTAGCGGGAACACCTACAATGAGCAGTTCTTC CASSRTSGNTYNEQFF
many TRBJ2-1 TRBV12-3/TRBV12-4 TRBD1 TGTGCCAGCAGTCCGGACAGGGTTTTAATTGGTGAGCAGTTCTTC CASSPDRVLIGEQFF
- TRBJ2-7 TRBV5-6 - TGTGCCAGCAGCTTGGGACTGCTTAGGGAGCAGTACTTC CASSLGLLREQYF
few TRBJ2-1 TRBV5-5 TRBD1 TGTGCCAGCAGCTCCTTACAGGGGGCCGAGCAGTTCTTC CASSSLQGAEQFF
few TRBJ2-3 TRBV6-5 TRBD2 TGTGCCAGCAGTAACCGGGGGGGGTCAGATACGCAGTATTTT CASSNRGGSDTQYF
few TRBJ2-5 TRBV15 - TGTGCCACCAGCAGAGACTCGGGACACCAAGAGACCCAGTACTTC CATSRDSGHQETQYF
many TRBJ2-1 TRBV3-1 - TGTGCCAGCAGCCCGACAGGCCTCAGCGAGCAGTTCTTC CASSPTGLSEQFF
- TRBJ2-1 TRBV20-1 TRBD2 TGCAGTGCAAGTCTGGGTACTAGCGGGAGGTTCAATGAGCAGTTCTTC CSASLGTSGRFNEQFF
- TRBJ2-2 TRBV19 TRBD1 TGTGCCAGTAGGGGACAGGGAATTGGCACCGGGGAGCTGTTTTTT CASRGQGIGTGELFF
- TRBJ2-7 TRBV27 - TGTGCCAGCAGTCGTATACAGGGCTACGAGCAGTACTTC CASSRIQGYEQYF
few TRBJ1-1 TRBV6-2/TRBV6-3 TRBD1 TGTGCCAGCAGTACAGGGGGCGGCACTGAAGCTTTCTTT CASSTGGGTEAFF
few TRBJ1-1 TRBV12-3/TRBV12-4 - TGTGCCAGCAGTTTCGATAGAAGTGAAGCTTTCTTT CASSFDRSEAFF
- TRBJ2-7 TRBV5-1 TRBD1 TGCGCCAGCACCAAAATCCAGGGGGCCTCCTACGAGCAGTACTTC CASTKIQGASYEQYF
few TRBJ2-7 TRBV5-1 - TGCGCCAGCAGCTTGGCTAGGTCCGCAGGGGGGGACGAGCAGTACTTC CASSLARSAGGDEQYF
- TRBJ2-3 TRBV7-2 TRBD2 TGTGCCAGCAGCCTACTCGGACTAGCGTTGACAGATACGCAGTATTTT CASSLLGLALTDTQYF
- TRBJ1-5 TRBV27 TRBD1 TGTGCCAGCAGTCCCAGGACAGGACTTAGGCCCCAGCATTTT CASSPRTGLRPQHF
- TRBJ2-5 TRBV30 TRBD2 TGTGCCTGGAGCGGAGGGACTAGCGGGAGGAATACGCCAGAGACCCAGTACTTC CAWSGGTSGRNTPETQYF
few TRBJ2-5 TRBV29-1 - TGCAGCGTGGGCGTGGGGGGGCCAGAGACCCAGTACTTC CSVGVGGPETQYF
- TRBJ2-2 TRBV5-1 - TGCGCCAGCAGCTTGGTTGCAGGGTCCATCACCGGGGAGCTGTTTTTT CASSLVAGSITGELFF
- TRBJ2-4 TRBV28 - TGTGCCAGCAGTCATAGGACGGTCCTAGCCAAAAACATTCAGTACTTC CASSHRTVLAKNIQYF
many TRBJ2-5 TRBV7-9 - TGTGCCAGCAGCCCGACAGGACTCCAAGAGACCCAGTACTTC CASSPTGLQETQYF
- TRBJ2-5 TRBV6-2/TRBV6-3 - TGTGCCAGCAGCTCTAACGGGGGGACAAGGACCCAGTACTTC CASSSNGGTRTQYF
- TRBJ2-5 TRBV7-3 - TGTGCCAGCAGCTTAAAACCCCGGGGAGGGGGCCAAGAGACCCAGTACTTC CASSLKPRGGGQETQYF
- TRBJ2-7 TRBV6-2/TRBV6-3 TRBD1 TGTGCCAGCAGTTACCTGGACAGGGGGACGGAGCAGTACTTC CASSYLDRGTEQYF
- TRBJ2-1 TRBV14 TRBD1 TGTGCCAGCAGCCGCCGGGACAGCTCCTACAATGAGCAGTTCTTC CASSRRDSSYNEQFF
- TRBJ2-3 TRBV7-9 - TGTGCCAGCAGCTCGAATTCCGGCACAGATACGCAGTATTTT CASSSNSGTDTQYF
- TRBJ2-1 TRBV4-3 TRBD2 TGCGCCAGCAGCCAAGATAGGGCTAGCGGGTCGTACAATGAGCAGTTCTTC CASSQDRASGSYNEQFF
many TRBJ2-3 TRBV12-3/TRBV12-4 - TGTGCCAGCAGTTTAAAGGCGGCGCAGTATTTT CASSLKAAQYF
- TRBJ2-1 TRBV6-4 - TGTGCCAGCAGTGGTCACGGAGTCGGGGCGCAGTTCTTC CASSGHGVGAQFF
- TRBJ1-2 TRBV12-3/TRBV12-4 - TGTGCCAGCAGTTTCTCGTGGAGCTATGGCTACACCTTC CASSFSWSYGYTF
- TRBJ2-3 TRBV9 - TGTGCCAGCAGCGAGGAGGGGATCGGACGCACAGATACGCAGTATTTT CASSEEGIGRTDTQYF
many TRBJ2-3 TRBV2 - TGTGCCAGCGGGCCAGGGACTCCACCGCAGTATTTT CASGPGTPPQYF
few TRBJ2-2 TRBV24-1 TRBD2 TGTGCCACCAGTCTAGCGGGGAACACCGGGGAGCTGTTTTTT CATSLAGNTGELFF
few TRBJ2-7 TRBV5-1 - TGCGCCAGCAGCCTGGCCGGGACAAGCTACTACGAGCAGTACTTC CASSLAGTSYYEQYF
- TRBJ2-5 TRBV11-2 TRBD2 TGTGCCAGCAGCGCCCGGGCTAGCGGGTTCCAAGAGACCCAGTACTTC CASSARASGFQETQYF
many TRBJ2-5 TRBV4-1 - TGCGCCAGCAGCCAAGTCCCTGGGGAGACCCAGTACTTC CASSQVPGETQYF
few TRBJ1-2 TRBV6-2/TRBV6-3 TRBD1 TGTGCCAGCAGCCACAACCGGGACAGGGGACTTGGCTACACCTTC CASSHNRDRGLGYTF
- TRBJ1-5 TRBV6-1 TRBD1 TGTGCCAGCAGTCCGCACGGGACAGGAATAGGTCAGCCCCAGCATTTT CASSPHGTGIGQPQHF
many TRBJ2-1 TRBV20-1 - TGCAGTGCTATGCGTAATGAGCAGTTCTTC CSAMRNEQFF
- TRBJ2-1 TRBV12-3/TRBV12-4 TRBD2 TGTGCCAGCGGTAAAGCGGGAGGCTATGAGCAGTTCTTC CASGKAGGYEQFF
few TRBJ2-2 TRBV12-3/TRBV12-4 - TGTGCCAGCAGTCGTATCGGGACCACCGGGGAGCTGTTTTTT CASSRIGTTGELFF
few TRBJ2-5 TRBV5-1 TRBD1 TGCGCCAGCAGCAGGGACAGGCCTGAAGAGACCCAGTACTTC CASSRDRPEETQYF
once TRBJ2-2 TRBV6-5 TRBD1 TGTTCCAGCAGTTACAGGGGGCAAACCGGGGAGCTGTTTTTT CSSSYRGQTGELFF
few TRBJ2-5 TRBV13 - TGTGCCAGCAGCTTGCGTCTAGAGACCCAGTACTTC CASSLRLETQYF
few TRBJ2-7 TRBV20-1 - TGCAGTGCTTCCACCGGCCCAACCGGGACGGCCTCCTACGAGCAGTACTTC CSASTGPTGTASYEQYF
few TRBJ2-3 TRBV20-1 TRBD2 TGCAGTGCTATCGGGGCTAGCGGGAGAACAGATACGCAGTATTTT CSAIGASGRTDTQYF
- TRBJ2-1 TRBV6-5 TRBD2 TGTGCCAGCAGTTCTATTAGCGGGGGGGCGAGTGAGCAGTTCTTC CASSSISGGASEQFF
- TRBJ2-5 TRBV6-5 TRBD1 TGTGCCAGCAGTCCATTGGGGACAGCAGAGACCCAGTACTTC CASSPLGTAETQYF
many TRBJ2-2 TRBV5-1 - TGCGCCAGCACCATCGGGACACCGAACACCGGGGAGCTGTTTTTT CASTIGTPNTGELFF
many TRBJ2-6 TRBV3-1 - TGTGCCAGCAGCCCGGAGACCAACGTCCTGACTTTC CASSPETNVLTF